The 17 T cell receptor beta chains presented below share a single source sample, sequenced in a study of glioma-infiltrating T cells. Amplification of TCR alpha and beta CDR3 regions from RNA used iRepertoire nested multiplex PCR. TCRdb reanalysed the multiplex PCR reads using MiXCR and keeps one entry per CDR3 protein. The sample consists of some 130,000 distinct CDR3 sequences, around 23% of them appearing once. The sequencing input was glioma tissue, nonneoplastic brain tissue, or PBMCs (not recorded which). Receptors originate from a human donor with low-grade glioma or glioblastoma, undergoing nonglioma brain surgery, or in good health (not recorded which).

This clonotype occurred many times. The chain couples TRBV7-9 to TRBJ1-2; the D gene is possibly TRBD1 (5 bases). This CDR3 spans 12 amino acids. V lost 5 bases to trimming and J lost 6 bases, with 10 bases between them. Germline V gene sequence: CDR1 SEHNR, CDR2 FQNEAQ (reference sequence). The CDR3, as DNA: TGTGCCAGCAGCAGATCACAGGATGGCTACACCTTC. Translating gives CASSRSQDGYTF. The whole variable domain, remainder taken from reference TRBV7-9 and TRBJ1-2, is DTGVSQNPRHKITKRGQNVTFRCDPISEHNRLYWYRQTLGQGPEFLTYFQNEAQLEKSRLLSDRFSAERPKGSFSTLEIQRTEQGDSAMYLCASSRSQDGYTFGSGTRLTVV.

In this sample, this clonotype turned up many times. This CDR3 reads CASSHPTLHTQYF. In DNA, the CDR3 is TGTGCCAGCAGCCACCCTACCCTGCATACGCAGTATTTT. This chain connects TRBV28 to TRBJ2-3; D unresolved. Trimming shortened V by 6 bases and J by 7 bases, and 14 bases separated the two germline ends. CDR1 and CDR2 from the germline V gene are MDHEN and SYDVKM. The CDR3 contains 13 residues.

With regard to this clonotype: This may arise from a read error, as a much more abundant clone is one base away. The chain combines TRBV6-1 with TRBJ2-1; either TRBD1 or TRBD2 may supply D (5 bases each). The germline gives CDR1 MNHNS, CDR2 SASEGT. This CDR3 region has 14 residues. Written as DNA, the CDR3 is TGTGCCAACAGTGAAGGGGACGACTACAATGAGCAGTTCTTC. It specifies CANSEGDDYNEQFF.

In its sample, this clonotype was seen many times. The V and J genes are TRBV28 and TRBJ2-1; D remains unclear. There are 13 residues in the CDR3. V lost 4 bases, J lost 2 bases, and 6 bases lay in between. The germline V gene encodes CDR1 MDHEN and CDR2 SYDVKM. The CDR3 coding sequence is TGTGCCAGCAGTTGGGCCCCCTACAATGAGCAGTTCTTC. Translating it yields CASSWAPYNEQFF. The whole variable domain, remainder taken from reference TRBV28 and TRBJ2-1, is DVKVTQSSRYLVKRTGEKVFLECVQDMDHENMFWYRQDPGLGLRLIYFSYDVKMKEKGDIPEGYSVSREKKERFSLILESASTNQTSMYLCASSWAPYNEQFFGPGTRLTVL.

This clonotype was seen more than once but under ten times. The chain carries TRBV18 and TRBJ1-1; 8 nucleotides match TRBD1. The CDR3 runs 13 residues. Germline values: CDR1 KGHSH, CDR2 LQKENI. The V gene end was trimmed by 6 bases and the J gene end by 7 bases; junction bases not matched to a gene: 7. The CDR3 loop reads CASSPSRGHEAFF. The CDR3 nucleotides read TGTGCCAGCTCGCCCTCCAGGGGGCATGAAGCTTTCTTT.

V and J are TRBV28 and TRBJ1-5; D is undetermined. The CDR3 consists of 16 residues. The ends were cut back, 6 bases at V and 1 base at J, with 16 bases in the middle. The germline gives CDR1 MDHEN, CDR2 SYDVKM. CDR3 residues: CASRESGRGSNQPQHF. CDR3 nucleotides: TGTGCCAGCAGGGAATCGGGTCGGGGAAGCAATCAGCCCCAGCATTTT.

The sample holds a few counts of this clonotype. The V and J genes are TRBV6-6 and TRBJ1-2; 9 bases match TRBD1. V was clipped by 1 base and J by 5 bases; unmatched bases: 8. The CDR3 has 16 residues. Germline V gene lookup returns CDR1 MNHNY and CDR2 SVGAGI (reference sequence). The CDR3, as DNA: TGTGCCAGCAGTTACTTACCGGGACAGGGAGGGTATGGCTACACCTTC. As protein: CASSYLPGQGGYGYTF.

This chain uses TRBV14 with TRBJ1-4; D is unclear. CDR3 length equals 16 residues. Trimming removed 0 bases at V and 3 bases at J, with 11 bases between. CDR1 is SGHDN and CDR2 is FVKESK in the germline V gene. The CDR3 protein is CASSQDRGWANEKLFF. DNA of the CDR3: TGTGCCAGCAGCCAAGATCGGGGTTGGGCTAATGAAAAACTGTTTTTT.

This clonotype was detected only a few times. The rearrangement links TRBV4-2 to TRBJ2-5; D possibly matches TRBD1 or TRBD2 (5 bases each). The CDR3 has 14 residues. Trimming pared 1 base from V and 1 base from J, leaving 7 bases between. Per the germline V gene, CDR1 is LGHNA and CDR2 is YNFKEQ. CDR3 sequence reads: CASSQGGIQETQYF. CDR3 bases: TGTGCCAGCAGCCAAGGGGGGATCCAAGAGACCCAGTACTTC.

This clonotype was counted at least ten times. This chain connects TRBV2 to TRBJ1-1, with D uncertain. V was cut by 8 bases and J by 1 base, with 5 bases left in between. The CDR3 loop spans 11 amino acids. Germline V gene data show CDR1 as SNHLY and CDR2 as FYNNEI. CDR3 in DNA: TGTGCCAGCGGACCGAACACTGAAGCTTTCTTT. The encoded protein is CASGPNTEAFF.

This clonotype was recorded at least ten times. The rearrangement uses TRBV6-1 and TRBJ1-2; unclear D gene. Trimming removed 2 bases from V and 4 bases from J, with 8 bases in between. From germline, CDR1 is MNHNS and CDR2 SASEGT. There are 13 residues in the CDR3. CDR3 DNA sequence: TGTGCCAGCAGTGAACTGTTAGGCTATGGCTACACCTTC. Translation gives CASSELLGYGYTF.

The V gene is TRBV6-2 or TRBV6-3, the J gene TRBJ1-2, with a weak D call TRBD1 (6 bases). The CDR3 is made up of 13 amino acids. CDR1 is MNHEY and CDR2 is SVGEGT in the germline V gene. V was shortened by 3 bases and J by 8 bases, with 13 bases between the two germline ends. This CDR3 reads CASSYTGLSGYTF. DNA for the CDR3: TGTGCCAGCAGTTATACAGGGTTATCGGGCTACACCTTC.

The genes are TRBV20-1 and TRBJ2-3, with D hard to call. CDR1 is DFQATT and CDR2 is SNEGSKA in the germline V gene (reference sequence). This CDR3 spans 11 amino acids. V was shortened by 6 bases and J by 6 bases, with 10 bases between the two germline ends. In DNA form, the CDR3 reads TGCAGTGCCAAGAGGCAGGATACGCAGTATTTT. It encodes CSAKRQDTQYF.

The chain links TRBV25-1 to TRBJ1-6; TRBD1 agrees at 11 bases. With 7 bases clipped from V and 1 base from J, the junction kept 3 bases outside the gene matches. The CDR3 extends over 16 amino acids. Germline values: CDR1 MGHDK, CDR2 SYGVNS. The CDR3, as DNA: TGTGCCAGCAAGGGACAGGGGGTTTCCTATAATTCACCCCTCCACTTT. It yields the protein CASKGQGVSYNSPLHF.

This clonotype has more than one count but fewer than ten. This rearrangement joins TRBV2 to TRBJ1-2; TRBD1 is a possible D gene (6 bases). V dropped 5 bases and J dropped 1 base, with 20 bases sitting between them. The CDR3 is made up of 17 amino acids. Germline V gives CDR1 SNHLY, CDR2 FYNNEI. The CDR3 sequence is CASSSRGRLIFNYGYTF. The CDR3 region has the DNA TGTGCCAGCAGTTCCAGGGGAAGGCTAATTTTTAACTATGGCTACACCTTC. The full variable domain, in which reference TRBV2 and TRBJ1-2 provide the parts outside the CDR3, is EPEVTQTPSHQVTQMGQEVILRCVPISNHLYFYWYRQILGQKVEFLVSFYNNEISEKSEIFDDQFSVERPDGSNFTLKIRSTKLEDSAMYFCASSSRGRLIFNYGYTFGSGTRLTVV.

As to this clonotype: A read error is possible here, since a much larger clone lies one base away. The rearrangement uses TRBV20-1 and TRBJ1-1; D is undetermined. The CDR3 length is 14 residues. Germline V gives CDR1 DFQATT, CDR2 SNEGSKA (reference sequence). The CDR3 DNA is TGCAGTACTAGAGACTCGGGGATGAACACTGAAGCTTTCTTT. Translated: CSTRDSGMNTEAFF.

This clonotype came up once. A clone one base away is much larger, so this may be a read error. The final CDR3 position lacks the conserved phenylalanine or tryptophan, pointing to a likely read error. The J gene is TRBJ2-5, the V gene TRBV6-2 or TRBV6-3; tentative D call: TRBD2 (5 bases). This CDR3 is 13 amino acids long. Germline V lookup: CDR1 MNHEY, CDR2 SVGEGT. Trimming shortened V by 7 bases and J by 3 bases, and 12 bases separated the two germline ends. CDR3 protein: CASKRPGKETQYL. The CDR3 DNA follows: TGTGCCAGCAAGCGGCCGGGGAAAGAGACCCAGTACCTC.